The subject of this entry is one T cell receptor (beta chain). Its specificity is not known. The source of the sample is a study of Tregs in tolerant kidney transplant recipients. Repertoires were generated with immunoSEQ multiplex PCR, while TCRdb's copy carries only in-frame clones and drops some. The sample includes around 50,000 clones, over 70% of them seen just once. Unstimulated Tregs (CD4+CD25+CD127-) and CD4+CD25- non-Tregs were sorted from PBMCs. Study-level findings and limits: Biological reproducibility was not directly addressed in this study. Validation in larger populations is needed because few patients were studied. The most relevant donor-specific Treg TCRbeta repertoire apparently came from expansion with activated donor B cells.

This CDR3 is built from 17 residues. Germline-derived CDR1 and CDR2 are MNHNS and SASEGT. V dropped 4 bases and J dropped 5 bases, with 23 bases sitting between them. The TCR sequence derives from a human donor in good health. The V gene is TRBV6-1, the J gene TRBJ2-5; D is unclear. Sequencing was performed on CD4+ T cells from blood. CDR3 DNA sequence: TGTGCCAGCAGTGGTGGGTCGGCCGGGTGGGCGTGGGAGACCCAGTACTTC. It specifies CASSGGSAGWAWETQYF.